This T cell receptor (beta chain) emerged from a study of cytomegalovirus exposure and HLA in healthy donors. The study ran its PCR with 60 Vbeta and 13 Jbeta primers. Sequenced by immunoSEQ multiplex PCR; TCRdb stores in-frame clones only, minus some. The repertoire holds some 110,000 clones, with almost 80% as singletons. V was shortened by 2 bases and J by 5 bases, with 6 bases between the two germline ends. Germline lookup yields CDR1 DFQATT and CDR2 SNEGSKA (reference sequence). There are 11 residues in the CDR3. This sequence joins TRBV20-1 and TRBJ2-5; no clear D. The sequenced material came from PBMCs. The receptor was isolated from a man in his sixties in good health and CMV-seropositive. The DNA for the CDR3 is TGCAGTGCTAGAAATATGGAGACCCAGTACTTC. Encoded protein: CSARNMETQYF.